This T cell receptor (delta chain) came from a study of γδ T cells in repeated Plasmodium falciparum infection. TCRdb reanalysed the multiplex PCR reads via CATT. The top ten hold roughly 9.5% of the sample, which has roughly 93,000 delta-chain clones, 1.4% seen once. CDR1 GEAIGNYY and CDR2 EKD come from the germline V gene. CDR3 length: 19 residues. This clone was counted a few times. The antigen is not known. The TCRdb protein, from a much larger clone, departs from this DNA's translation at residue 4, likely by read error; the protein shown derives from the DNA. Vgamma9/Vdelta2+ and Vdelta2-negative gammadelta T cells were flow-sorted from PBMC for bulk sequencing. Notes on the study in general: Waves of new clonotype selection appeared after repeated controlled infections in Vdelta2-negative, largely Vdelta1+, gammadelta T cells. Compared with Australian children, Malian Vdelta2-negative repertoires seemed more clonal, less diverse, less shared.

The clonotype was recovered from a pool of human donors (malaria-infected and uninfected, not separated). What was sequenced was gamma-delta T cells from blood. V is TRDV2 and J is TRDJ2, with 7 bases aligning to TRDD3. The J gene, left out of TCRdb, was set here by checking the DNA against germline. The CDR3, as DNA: TGTGCCTGTGGCACCGACGTCCCAACCCGTACTGGGGAAACAGCACAACTCTTCTTT. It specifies CACGTDVPTRTGETAQLFF.